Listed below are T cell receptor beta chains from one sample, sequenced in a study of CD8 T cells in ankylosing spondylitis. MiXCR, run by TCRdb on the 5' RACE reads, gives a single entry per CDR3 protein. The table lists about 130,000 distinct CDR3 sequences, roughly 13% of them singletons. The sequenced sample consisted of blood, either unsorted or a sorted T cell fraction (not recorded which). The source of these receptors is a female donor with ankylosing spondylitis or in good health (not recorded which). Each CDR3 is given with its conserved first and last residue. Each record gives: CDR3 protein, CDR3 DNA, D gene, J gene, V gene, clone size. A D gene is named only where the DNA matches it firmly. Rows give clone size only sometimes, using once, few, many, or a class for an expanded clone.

CDR3 protein: CASSFFGVRGNQPQHF
CDR3 DNA: TGTGCCAGCAGCTTTTTTGGGGTTAGGGGCAATCAGCCCCAGCATTTT
D gene: -
J gene: TRBJ1-5
V gene: TRBV7-2
clone size: -

CDR3 protein: CASSLFWNTEAFF
CDR3 DNA: TGTGCCAGCAGTTTATTCTGGAACACTGAAGCTTTCTTT
D gene: -
J gene: TRBJ1-1
V gene: TRBV27
clone size: few

CDR3 protein: CASSARTGPYEQYF
CDR3 DNA: TGTGCCAGCAGTGCTCGGACAGGGCCCTACGAGCAGTACTTC
D gene: TRBD1
J gene: TRBJ2-7
V gene: TRBV6-1
clone size: many

CDR3 protein: CASSFTGTGSEDTQYF
CDR3 DNA: TGCGCCAGCAGCTTCACCGGGACAGGGTCCGAAGATACGCAGTATTTT
D gene: TRBD1
J gene: TRBJ2-3
V gene: TRBV5-1
clone size: many

CDR3 protein: CASRPGLEVQPQHF
CDR3 DNA: TGTGCCAGCAGGCCGGGACTGGAAGTTCAGCCCCAGCATTTT
D gene: -
J gene: TRBJ1-5
V gene: TRBV12-3/TRBV12-4
clone size: many

CDR3 protein: CASSLSGGRHTDTQYF
CDR3 DNA: TGTGCCAGCAGTTTATCGGGCGGGAGACACACAGATACGCAGTATTTT
D gene: TRBD2
J gene: TRBJ2-3
V gene: TRBV27
clone size: many

CDR3 protein: CASSLAWGGDNGYTF
CDR3 DNA: TGTGCCAGCAGCTTAGCGTGGGGAGGAGACAATGGCTACACCTTC
D gene: -
J gene: TRBJ1-2
V gene: TRBV7-2
clone size: -

CDR3 protein: CASSLQASYEQYF
CDR3 DNA: TGTGCCAGCAGCTTGCAGGCCTCCTACGAGCAGTACTTC
D gene: -
J gene: TRBJ2-7
V gene: TRBV7-8
clone size: few

CDR3 protein: CASSVGAGDSYEQYF
CDR3 DNA: TGTGCCAGCAGCGTGGGAGCGGGGGACTCCTACGAGCAGTACTTC
D gene: TRBD2
J gene: TRBJ2-7
V gene: TRBV9
clone size: few

CDR3 protein: CASGLVPNLEGDSNQPQHF
CDR3 DNA: TGTGCTAGTGGTTTGGTCCCCAATCTGGAAGGGGATAGCAATCAGCCCCAGCATTTT
D gene: -
J gene: TRBJ1-5
V gene: TRBV12-5
clone size: many

CDR3 protein: CATSREGSGGEKLFF
CDR3 DNA: TGTGCCACCAGCAGAGAGGGTTCAGGCGGCGAAAAACTGTTTTTT
D gene: -
J gene: TRBJ1-4
V gene: TRBV15
clone size: few

CDR3 protein: CAWSVSGAGANVLTF
CDR3 DNA: TGTGCCTGGAGTGTCTCTGGGGCTGGGGCCAACGTCCTGACTTTC
D gene: -
J gene: TRBJ2-6
V gene: TRBV30
clone size: -

CDR3 protein: CSVIPGPSSTDTQYF
CDR3 DNA: TGCAGCGTTATACCGGGACCTTCGAGCACAGATACGCAGTATTTT
D gene: -
J gene: TRBJ2-3
V gene: TRBV29-1
clone size: -

CDR3 protein: CASSHPGTDKSDTQYF
CDR3 DNA: TGTGCCAGCAGCCACCCCGGGACAGATAAATCAGATACGCAGTATTTT
D gene: TRBD1
J gene: TRBJ2-3
V gene: TRBV12-3/TRBV12-4
clone size: few

CDR3 protein: CSARGGGESPLHF
CDR3 DNA: TGCAGTGCTAGGGGGGGAGGGGAATCACCCCTCCACTTT
D gene: -
J gene: TRBJ1-6
V gene: TRBV20-1
clone size: many

CDR3 protein: CASRRSSTGELFF
CDR3 DNA: TGTGCCAGCAGACGGTCGAGCACCGGGGAGCTGTTTTTT
D gene: -
J gene: TRBJ2-2
V gene: TRBV7-8
clone size: -

CDR3 protein: CASSQNTIRDRVMNEQFF
CDR3 DNA: TGTGCCAGCAGCCAAAATACGATTCGGGACAGGGTTATGAATGAGCAGTTCTTC
D gene: TRBD1
J gene: TRBJ2-1
V gene: TRBV27
clone size: many

CDR3 protein: CSVSGRAREQFF
CDR3 DNA: TGCAGCGTAAGCGGGAGGGCCAGGGAGCAGTTCTTC
D gene: TRBD2
J gene: TRBJ2-1
V gene: TRBV29-1
clone size: many

CDR3 protein: CASSRTVLVSSDTQYF
CDR3 DNA: TGTGCCAGCAGTAGGACAGTACTAGTTAGTTCAGATACGCAGTATTTT
D gene: -
J gene: TRBJ2-3
V gene: TRBV6-1
clone size: many

CDR3 protein: CASSQATYEQYF
CDR3 DNA: TGTGCCAGCAGCCAAGCAACCTACGAGCAGTACTTC
D gene: -
J gene: TRBJ2-7
V gene: TRBV3-1
clone size: many

CDR3 protein: CSAGETSGQETQYF
CDR3 DNA: TGCAGTGCTGGGGAGACTAGCGGTCAAGAGACCCAGTACTTC
D gene: TRBD2
J gene: TRBJ2-5
V gene: TRBV20-1
clone size: many

CDR3 protein: CASSITGFAGNTIYF
CDR3 DNA: TGTGCCAGCAGTATTACAGGGTTTGCTGGAAACACCATATATTTT
D gene: -
J gene: TRBJ1-3
V gene: TRBV6-1
clone size: -

CDR3 protein: CSARATGGGGDTQYF
CDR3 DNA: TGCAGTGCTAGAGCTACAGGGGGCGGTGGAGATACGCAGTATTTT
D gene: TRBD1
J gene: TRBJ2-3
V gene: TRBV20-1
clone size: many

CDR3 protein: CSATQRGGRDTQYF
CDR3 DNA: TGCAGTGCTACCCAAAGGGGGGGGAGAGATACGCAGTATTTT
D gene: -
J gene: TRBJ2-3
V gene: TRBV20-1
clone size: many

CDR3 protein: CSARLPSLGTQYF
CDR3 DNA: TGCAGTGCTAGACTTCCTAGTCTAGGGACCCAGTACTTC
D gene: -
J gene: TRBJ2-5
V gene: TRBV20-1
clone size: -

CDR3 protein: CASSSPGTSYNEQFF
CDR3 DNA: TGTGCCAGCAGCTCCCCCGGGACTAGTTACAATGAGCAGTTCTTC
D gene: TRBD2
J gene: TRBJ2-1
V gene: TRBV7-9
clone size: few

CDR3 protein: CASSLAGFGYTF
CDR3 DNA: TGCGCCAGCAGCTTGGCGGGTTTTGGCTACACCTTC
D gene: -
J gene: TRBJ1-2
V gene: TRBV5-1
clone size: few

CDR3 protein: CSAKKSGPSSYNEQFF
CDR3 DNA: TGCAGTGCTAAAAAAAGCGGGCCGAGCTCCTACAATGAGCAGTTCTTC
D gene: -
J gene: TRBJ2-1
V gene: TRBV20-1
clone size: many

CDR3 protein: CASSYNADTQYF
CDR3 DNA: TGCGCCAGCAGCTATAATGCAGATACGCAGTATTTT
D gene: -
J gene: TRBJ2-3
V gene: TRBV5-1
clone size: few

CDR3 protein: CAISETGTSATTGANVLTF
CDR3 DNA: TGTGCCATCAGTGAAACCGGGACTAGCGCTACCACCGGGGCCAACGTCCTGACTTTC
D gene: TRBD2
J gene: TRBJ2-6
V gene: TRBV10-3
clone size: many

CDR3 protein: CSARFRGASYNEQFF
CDR3 DNA: TGCAGTGCTAGATTCAGGGGGGCCTCCTACAATGAGCAGTTCTTC
D gene: -
J gene: TRBJ2-1
V gene: TRBV20-1
clone size: -

CDR3 protein: CASSHRGQPYEQYF
CDR3 DNA: TGTGCCAGCAGCCACCGGGGCCAACCCTACGAGCAGTACTTC
D gene: -
J gene: TRBJ2-7
V gene: TRBV3-1
clone size: -

CDR3 protein: CASSLTGPSAKNIQYF
CDR3 DNA: TGTGCCAGCAGTTTGACCGGGCCCTCAGCCAAAAACATTCAGTACTTC
D gene: -
J gene: TRBJ2-4
V gene: TRBV6-5
clone size: -

CDR3 protein: CASSEFDYGYTF
CDR3 DNA: TGTGCCAGCAGTGAATTTGACTATGGCTACACCTTC
D gene: -
J gene: TRBJ1-2
V gene: TRBV2
clone size: -

CDR3 protein: CSVELAGEGNEQFF
CDR3 DNA: TGCAGCGTTGAGCTAGCGGGAGAGGGCAATGAGCAGTTCTTC
D gene: TRBD2
J gene: TRBJ2-1
V gene: TRBV29-1
clone size: many

CDR3 protein: CSARGVGRSYEQYF
CDR3 DNA: TGCAGTGCTAGAGGTGTGGGCCGATCCTACGAGCAGTACTTC
D gene: -
J gene: TRBJ2-7
V gene: TRBV20-1
clone size: -

CDR3 protein: CSARGPGQEVGANVLTF
CDR3 DNA: TGCAGTGCTAGGGGGCCGGGACAGGAGGTCGGGGCCAACGTCCTGACTTTC
D gene: TRBD1
J gene: TRBJ2-6
V gene: TRBV20-1
clone size: -

CDR3 protein: CASSEAGNQETQYF
CDR3 DNA: TGTGCCAGCAGTGAGGCGGGAAACCAAGAGACCCAGTACTTC
D gene: -
J gene: TRBJ2-5
V gene: TRBV25-1
clone size: -

CDR3 protein: CASSPPSRANTGELFF
CDR3 DNA: TGTGCCAGCTCACCACCATCCAGGGCGAACACCGGGGAGCTGTTTTTT
D gene: -
J gene: TRBJ2-2
V gene: TRBV18
clone size: few